These 12 T cell receptor beta chains were sequenced from one sample in a study of T cells in Graves' hyperthyroidism and ophthalmopathy (dated by TCRdb to about 2019). Preparation of the library involved multiplex PCR. The reads were generated on an Illumina HiSeq 2000. TCR beta CDR3 regions were amplified from RNA transcripts. For the first round of RT-PCR on the TCR CDR3, the HTBI primer set was used together with the Qiagen OneStep RT-PCR kit. TCRdb took the public reads, trimmed them with fastp at Q25, ran MiXCR for clone calling and kept in-frame beta chains. Rows with a matching CDR3 protein are joined into one entry that keeps the most common DNA and genes. For this sample there are hundreds of thousands of distinct CDR3 sequences; around a third appear just once. 30% to 40% of the sample goes to the ten largest clones. The sample was blood. These receptors all come from a middle-aged woman with Graves' hyperthyroidism.

The rearrangement joins TRBV10-3 to TRBJ2-5; 7 nucleotides agree with TRBD1. V was pared by 3 bases and J by 4 bases, with 5 bases of the junction left unmatched. Germline CDR1 reads ENHRY; CDR2 reads SYGVKD. The CDR3 loop spans 14 amino acids. The CDR3 loop reads CAISEYRGPETQYF. CDR3 nucleotides: TGTGCCATCAGTGAATACAGGGGTCCAGAGACCCAGTACTTC.

At least ten counts were recorded for this clonotype. The chain uses TRBV7-9 and TRBJ1-5; 8 nucleotides line up with TRBD1. Germline loops: CDR1 SEHNR, CDR2 FQNEAQ (reference sequence). V lost 4 bases and J lost 13; bases outside the gene matches: 6. The CDR3 covers 12 residues. In DNA, the CDR3 is TGTGCCAGCAGCTCCGGGACAGGCAAACAGCATTTT. It specifies CASSSGTGKQHF.

This clonotype was found many times. The chain employs TRBV7-2 and TRBJ2-7; weak D call: TRBD1 (5 bases). Trimming stripped 5 bases from V and 3 bases from J, with 11 bases between. The CDR3 sequence is 13 residues long. Looked up from germline, CDR1 is SGHTA and CDR2 is FQGNSA. Here the CDR3 DNA reads TGTGCCAGCAGCCCCAGACAGAGCTACGAGCAGTACTTC. Amino acid sequence: CASSPRQSYEQYF.

This clonotype occurred a few times. This chain connects TRBV29-1 to TRBJ1-5, with a tentative D call TRBD1 (6 bases). Trimming took off 3 bases at V and 5 bases at J, with 14 bases between the two ends. The CDR3 length is 14 residues. CDR1 and CDR2 (germline): SQVTM, ANQGSEA. DNA of the CDR3: TGCAGCGTTGAGACAGGTGGGGGAGATCAGCCCCAGCATTTT. The encoded protein is CSVETGGGDQPQHF. Full variable domain (missing parts from reference TRBV29-1 and TRBJ1-5): SAVISQKPSRDICQRGTSLTIQCQVDSQVTMMFWYRQQPGQSLTLIATANQGSEATYESGFVIDKFPISRPNLTFSTLTVSNMSPEDSSIYLCSVETGGGDQPQHFGDGTRLSIL.

The chain couples TRBV7-8 to TRBJ1-5; 7 nucleotides agree with TRBD1. J lost 3 bases, V lost 5 bases, and 7 bases had no gene match. CDR1 and CDR2 (germline): SGHVS, FQNEAQ. CDR3 size: 15 residues. In DNA form, the CDR3 reads TGTGCCAGCAGCCGTGGACAGGTCTACAATCAGCCCCAGCATTTT. It specifies CASSRGQVYNQPQHF. Full variable domain (outside the CDR3, taken from reference TRBV7-8 and TRBJ1-5): GAGVSQSPRYKVAKRGQDVALRCDPISGHVSLFWYQQALGQGPEFLTYFQNEAQLDKSGLPSDRFFAERPEGSVSTLKIQRTQQEDSAVYLCASSRGQVYNQPQHFGDGTRLSIL.

The CDR3 nucleotides are TGTGCCAGCAGCGATTCGACAGGGGGACTGAACACCATATATTTT. This sequence encodes CASSDSTGGLNTIYF. The chain couples TRBV7-2 to TRBJ1-3, with 9 bases matching TRBD1. The V gene end was trimmed by 5 bases and the J gene end by 7 bases; junction bases not matched to a gene: 9. CDR1 SGHTA and CDR2 FQGNSA come from the germline V gene. CDR3 size: 15 residues.

This clonotype appeared a few times. The CDR3 spells CASSLGGDLNTEAFF. As DNA, the CDR3 is TGCGCCAGCAGCTTGGGGGGAGACTTGAACACTGAAGCTTTCTTT. The chain links TRBV5-1 to TRBJ1-1; D ambiguous. The V end was cut by 0 bases, the J end by 0 bases, with 9 bases between. Germline lookup yields CDR1 SGHRS and CDR2 YFSETQ. The CDR3 sequence is 15 residues long.

This clonotype appeared many times. The chain is built from TRBV9 and TRBJ1-2, with 9 positions matching TRBD1. This CDR3 has 14 residues. V gave up 4 bases and J gave up 7 bases; unmatched junction bases: 8. From germline, CDR1 is SGDLS and CDR2 YYNGEE. The CDR3 DNA is TGTGCCAGCAGCCCGAGACAGGGGGAGAGTGGCTACACCTTC. It codes for CASSPRQGESGYTF. The whole variable domain, filled in from reference TRBV9 and TRBJ1-2, reads DSGVTQTPKHLITATGQRVTLRCSPRSGDLSVYWYQQSLDQGLQFLIQYYNGEERAKGNILERFSAQQFPDLHSELNLSSLELGDSALYFCASSPRQGESGYTFGSGTRLTVV.

This clonotype was detected many times. The rearrangement links TRBV5-4 to TRBJ1-6; TRBD1 is a possible D gene (6 bases). CDR1 is SGHNT and CDR2 is YYREEE in the germline V gene (reference sequence). The CDR3 sequence is 15 residues long. V lost 2 bases, J lost 4 bases, and 10 bases lay in between. In DNA, the CDR3 is TGTGCCAGCAGCTTCGAACAGGGATATAATTCACCCCTCCACTTT. This gives the protein CASSFEQGYNSPLHF.

This clonotype has more than one count but fewer than ten. This sequence joins TRBV20-1 and TRBJ2-7; 15 nucleotides align to TRBD2. Germline assignment: CDR1 DFQATT and CDR2 SNEGSKA (reference sequence). The CDR3 has 16 residues. V shed 4 bases and J 1 base; nucleotides not matched to a gene: 5. The CDR3 DNA follows: TGCAGTGCTATGGGACTAGCGGGAGGCCCGTCCTACGAGCAGTACTTC. This gives the protein CSAMGLAGGPSYEQYF.

The V gene is TRBV3-1, the J gene TRBJ2-6, with a tentative D call TRBD1 (5 bases). The length of the CDR3 is 16 residues. V lost 4 bases to trimming and J lost 3 bases, with 13 bases between them. Germline V gene data show CDR1 as LGHDT and CDR2 as YNNKEL (reference sequence). CDR3 sequence: CASSRTRGSGANVLTF. Here the CDR3 DNA reads TGTGCCAGCAGCCGCACAAGGGGAAGTGGGGCCAACGTCCTGACTTTC.

This clonotype turned up a few times. The J gene is TRBJ2-7, the V gene TRBV5-1; no definite D call. The V end was cut by 2 bases, the J end by 2 bases, with 8 bases between. Germline V CDR1 and CDR2: SGHRS, YFSETQ. This CDR3 contains 13 residues. Here the CDR3 DNA reads TGCGCCAGCAGCTTAACCCCACCCTACGAGCAGTACTTC. The encoded protein is CASSLTPPYEQYF. Combining the CDR3 with reference TRBV5-1 and TRBJ2-7 gives the whole variable domain KAGVTQTPRYLIKTRGQQVTLSCSPISGHRSVSWYQQTPGQGLQFLFEYFSETQRNKGNFPGRFSGRQFSNSRSEMNVSTLELGDSALYLCASSLTPPYEQYFGPGTRLTVT.